This T cell receptor (beta chain) was identified in a study of T cells in Graves' hyperthyroidism and ophthalmopathy. This clonotype has ten or more counts. RNA transcripts were the template for amplifying TCR beta CDR3 regions. When the TCR CDR3 underwent first-round RT-PCR, the HTBI primer set was used. From the multiplex PCR reads, TCRdb called clonotypes with MiXCR, one entry per CDR3 protein. The sample contains some 250,000 distinct CDR3 sequences, roughly 15% of which appear only once. Sequenced material: blood. This receptor was taken from a woman between 45 and 60 years old with Graves' hyperthyroidism that later progressed to Graves' ophthalmopathy.

CDR3 nucleotides: TGTGCCAGCACCCCGGGGGGTTTCACTGAAGCTTTCTTT. This translates into CASTPGGFTEAFF. J is TRBJ1-1 and V is TRBV6-1, with D perhaps matching TRBD1 (5 bases). This CDR3 has 13 amino acids. Trimming pared 7 bases from V and 4 bases from J, leaving 13 bases between. Germline CDR1 and CDR2: MNHNS and SASEGT.